This T cell receptor (beta chain) was captured in a study of follicular helper T cells after annual influenza vaccination (dated by TCRdb to about 2017). Background for the entire study: Blood was drawn on days 0, 7 and 28 after each seasonal influenza vaccination. Some subjects were followed across successive annual vaccinations spanning the 2013-2014, 2014-2015 and 2015-2016 seasons to study recall of cTfh clones. Six subjects had multi-year samples: four covered two vaccination seasons and two covered three seasons. The 2013-2014 samples were cryopreserved, while the 2015 samples were processed right after collection. One week after vaccination, a second recruited cohort of 11 to 12 subjects (Table S1) displayed a similar ICOS+CD38+ cTfh response.

This clone has just one count. The antigen this receptor binds is unknown. The sample holds no much larger clone one base away, and base qualities are not on file. The research as a whole found: In evaluating whether influenza clones were enriched, the possibility that the far larger non-cTfh compartments were undersampled could not be ruled out. Because only roughly 9-20% of the analyzed cells gave productive TCRB sequences, there was no way to sample rare clonotypes. ICOS+CD38+ cTfh clonality correlated with the frequency of that population, and its change correlated with the change in circulating plasmablast frequency. Day 7 ICOS+CD38+ clones were most often found later in ICOS-CD38- cTfh, suggesting that subset may serve as a memory reservoir. A recurrent oligoclonal ICOS+CD38+ cTfh response containing tetramer and AIM influenza-specific clonotypes was recalled by successive annual vaccinations.

The sample's time point label, in plain terms: 2015-2016 season, pre-vaccination. TCRB sequencing was used to follow sorted CD4 subsets from the blood of adults before and after they were given the seasonal inactivated influenza vaccine (Fluvarix). Subjects were considered eligible if community-dwelling and if influenza vaccine had not been received in the prior 6 months. Exclusions included influenza vaccine contraindications, substance abuse, HIV/AIDS, active malignancy, immunomodulatory medication and active illness such as respiratory infection. Between about 40 and 100 mL of blood was sampled per time point. Ficoll-Paque PLUS or SepMate separation was used to isolate PBMC. As a non-Tfh comparison subset, CXCR5- memory CD4 T cells were sorted. Cell subsets were sorted from PBMC on a BD FACS Aria before DNA extraction. According to the germline V gene, CDR1 reads SGHDT and CDR2 reads YYEEEE. The CDR3 starts with the cysteine, ends with the phenylalanine, and has 16 residues. Of the read, only the CDR3 DNA is kept; its 48 bases are in frame from base 1. Trimming takes 0 bases off V and 1 base off J; junction bases not matched to a gene: 5.

The method was the immunoSEQ multiplex PCR assay. Adaptive Biotechnologies handled the TCRB amplification, library preparation, sequencing and preliminary bioinformatics at Survey level resolution. On the authors' methods: Clonality was calculated in R as 1 minus normalized Shannon entropy, and the Gini index was computed with the R package ineq. To get the overlap score, the summed counts of shared sequences were divided by the total counts of all sequences in both of the compared samples. Fisher's exact test, with an assumed theoretical repertoire of 10^7 TCRB sequences, was used to assess the significance of shared clonotypes. TCRdb re-hosts the immuneACCESS table, in-frame sequences only. Its copies lack some clones; in the studies checked, an unresolved V gene accounts for under half of them, and the cause for the rest is not known. Clone size and V and J calls were adopted from that table, with D and trimming inferred from the DNA. The sample profile shows about 5,600 clones; roughly 82% of them were found once. Of the sample, less than 0.75% is held by the ten largest clones.

Here the chain combines TRBV5-6 and TRBJ2-5; TRBD1 lines up with 8 middle nucleotides. This TCR was sampled from an adult who received the influenza vaccine. Here the sequenced sample was CXCR5- memory CD4+ T cells sorted from blood, taken on the day of influenza vaccination. Interpreted using the paper, the cell subset or site label stands for: CXCR5- memory CD4 T cells. The bases read TGTGCCAGCAGCTTGGATGGGACAGGCACCCAAGAGACCCAGTACTTC. This translates into CASSLDGTGTQETQYF.